The present TCR beta chain was sequenced within a study of low-dose radiotherapy and immunotherapy resistance in tumors. The CDR3 length is 15 residues. Time point defined: after trial treatment. This sample's treatment: LDRT plus nivolumab, ipilimumab, low-dose cyclophosphamide and aspirin (RACIN trial). Details on this clonotype: This is likely an artifact of a read error, given a far larger clone one base away.

Priming of first-strand cDNA relied on TRAV- and TRBV-specific primers (covering alpha and beta chains). The TCRs were subjected to amplification over approximately 19 PCR cycles employing a constant-region primer in conjunction with a V-primer adapter. MiXCR was run by TCRdb on the reads, yielding one entry per CDR3 protein. The sample holds roughly 56,000 distinct CDR3 sequences, about 25% seen once. The sequencing here drew on PBMCs, taken after low-dose radiotherapy plus immunotherapy. The source is a male donor with prostate cancer. The chain couples TRBV5-3 to TRBJ1-1; tentatively, D is TRBD1 (5 bases). TRBV5-3 is an open reading frame whose function is uncertain. CDR3 residues: CASSWAAGGNTEALF. Written as DNA, the CDR3 is TGTGCCAGCAGCTGGGCGGCGGGGGGGAACACTGAAGCTTTATTT.